This T cell receptor beta chain emerged from a study of cytomegalovirus exposure and HLA in healthy donors. PCR amplification relied on 60 Vbeta primers (plus 13 Jbeta primers). TCRdb keeps only in-frame clones here, not all; method: immunoSEQ multiplex PCR. The table lists some 90,000 clones, 81% of them singletons. On this clone: Its antigen is unknown.

V dropped 7 bases and J dropped 5 bases, with 18 bases sitting between them. Germline V gene sequence: CDR1 SGHKS, CDR2 YYEKEE (reference sequence). The CDR3 loop spans 14 amino acids. Study-level findings and limits: A likely sequencing artifact accounted for one observed cluster of highly shared sequence variants. A later look showed TCR association rates differing by HLA locus, highest for DRB1 and lowest for HLA-C.

The V call is TRBV5-5, the J call TRBJ1-1, with no clear D. The source of this sequence is a woman aged 70-85 years in good health and CMV-seropositive. Sequencing used PBMCs. The CDR3 is CASGRYMPGTEAFF. The CDR3 DNA reads TGTGCCAGCGGGCGATACATGCCGGGAACTGAAGCTTTCTTT.